The 27 T cell receptor beta chains below all came from one sample that was sequenced in a study of blood T cell repertoires in COVID-19. TCRdb's table, derived via immunoSEQ multiplex PCR, lists solely in-frame clones and lacks some. The table has approximately 240,000 clones, approximately 83% seen once. Input material: peripheral blood. All receptors derive from a woman in her 30s who had recovered from COVID-19.

In DNA, the CDR3 is TGTGCCAGCAGCCGCAGGGATCAAGAGACCCAGTACTTC. Translating gives CASSRRDQETQYF. This sequence joins TRBV6-2 or TRBV6-3 and TRBJ2-5, with a weak D call TRBD1 (5 bases). The V gene lost 6 bases and the J gene lost 2 bases, with 10 bases spanning the gap. Germline values: CDR1 MNHEY, CDR2 SVGEGT. The length of the CDR3 is 13 residues.

The chain combines TRBV29-1 with TRBJ2-4; no clear D. This CDR3 is built from 11 residues. Trimming shortened V by 5 bases and J by 10 bases, and 12 bases separated the two germline ends. CDR1 is SQVTM, CDR2 ANQGSEA, per germline. The CDR3 nucleotides are TGCAGCGTTTTAGGCGGAGATATTCAGTACTTC. This gives the protein CSVLGGDIQYF.

The chain has TRBV7-3 and TRBJ2-1, with a weak D call TRBD2 (6 bases). The CDR3 runs 15 residues. Germline CDR1 reads SGHTA; CDR2 reads FQGTGA. The V end was cut by 1 base, the J end by 0 bases, with 7 bases between. The CDR3 loop reads CASSLIGGSYNEQFF. In DNA, the CDR3 is TGTGCCAGCAGCTTAATCGGGGGCTCCTACAATGAGCAGTTCTTC.

The chain combines TRBV7-9 with TRBJ2-3, with 8 nucleotides matching TRBD2. There are 16 residues in the CDR3. The V gene's germline CDR1 is SEHNR and CDR2 FQNEAQ (reference sequence). Losses at the gene ends were 1 base for V and 4 bases for J; bases not matched to a gene: 7. The CDR3 region has the DNA TGTGCCAGCAGCTTAGTAAAGCGGGGGCCCTCAGATACGCAGTATTTT. This codes for CASSLVKRGPSDTQYF. Complete variable domain (other parts from reference TRBV7-9 and TRBJ2-3): DTGVSQNPRHKITKRGQNVTFRCDPISEHNRLYWYRQTLGQGPEFLTYFQNEAQLEKSRLLSDRFSAERPKGSFSTLEIQRTEQGDSAMYLCASSLVKRGPSDTQYFGPGTRLTVL.

The chain has TRBV4-3 and TRBJ1-1; no reliable D call. V lost 1 base and J 1 base, leaving 13 bases between the germline ends. The germline V gene has CDR1 LGHNA and CDR2 YSLEER. The CDR3 consists of 16 residues. The CDR3 coding sequence is TGCGCCAGCAGCCAAGGGAGGCAGTTGACGAACACTGAAGCTTTCTTT. It yields the protein CASSQGRQLTNTEAFF.

V is TRBV6-5 and J is TRBJ2-3; D is undetermined. The CDR3 is made up of 13 amino acids. Germline loops: CDR1 MNHEY, CDR2 SVGAGI. Trimming stripped 0 bases from V and 6 bases from J, with 7 bases between. In DNA, the CDR3 is TGTGCCAGCAGTTACTCGCACGGGGATACGCAGTATTTT. It codes for CASSYSHGDTQYF.

The chain combines TRBV18 with TRBJ2-7, with D possibly being TRBD1 (5 bases). Germline assignment: CDR1 KGHSH and CDR2 LQKENI. Trimming cost V 1 base and J 3 bases, with 13 bases left between them. This CDR3 is 15 amino acids long. For the CDR3, the DNA is TGTGCCAGCTCACCACTCCCAGGGCAAGACTACGAGCAGTACTTC. This sequence encodes CASSPLPGQDYEQYF.

CDR3 in amino acids: CASSLEFLGSGNTIYF. CDR3 DNA: TGCGCCAGCAGCTTGGAGTTCCTCGGCTCTGGAAACACCATATATTTT. V and J are TRBV5-1 and TRBJ1-3; D is undetermined. V lost 0 bases to trimming and J lost 0 bases, with 10 bases between them. Germline V gives CDR1 SGHRS, CDR2 YFSETQ. The length of the CDR3 is 16 residues.

The chain carries TRBV15 and TRBJ2-1; 10 bases are shared with TRBD1. The J segment lost 8 bases and the V segment lost 0 bases, leaving 4 bases of the junction unmatched. The CDR3 is made up of 15 amino acids. Looked up from germline, CDR1 is LNHNV and CDR2 is YYDKDF (reference sequence). The CDR3 DNA follows: TGTGCCACCAGCAGAGATACGACAGGGGGCGATGAGCAGTTCTTC. Its translation is CATSRDTTGGDEQFF.

The chain joins TRBV3-1 (or the pseudogene TRBV3-2) to TRBJ2-7; D not certain. Trimming cost V 3 bases and J 3 bases, with 6 bases left between them. This CDR3 is 12 amino acids long. Germline V lookup: CDR1 LGHDT, CDR2 YNNKEL (reference sequence). The CDR3 nucleotides read TGTGCCAGCAGCCACGGGTTCTACGAGCAGTACTTC. Residues: CASSHGFYEQYF.

CDR3 region: CASSSPGGAGGELFF. In nucleotides, the CDR3 is TGTGCCAGCAGCTCGCCGGGGGGCGCTGGCGGGGAGCTGTTTTTT. The chain is built from TRBV7-6 and TRBJ2-2; D may be TRBD2 (7 bases). Trimming pared 4 bases from V and 7 bases from J, leaving 16 bases between. The germline V gene encodes CDR1 SGHVS and CDR2 FNYEAQ. The CDR3 is 15 residues long.

This sequence joins TRBV21-1 and TRBJ2-2; the D segment call TRBD1 is taken from the table without a DNA check. TRBV21-1 is shown as a pseudogene. This CDR3 spans 14 amino acids. Written as DNA, the CDR3 is TGTGCCAGCGATCAGGGGGCGGACACCGGGGAGCTGTTTTTT. Translating gives CASDQGADTGELFF.

V and J are TRBV19 and TRBJ1-5; weak D call: TRBD1 (6 bases). V was trimmed by 5 bases and J by 4 bases, leaving 9 bases between them. The germline gives CDR1 LNHDA, CDR2 SQIVND (reference sequence). The CDR3 is 13 amino acids. CDR3 in DNA: TGTGCCAGTAGTGGACAGAGAAATCAGCCCCAGCATTTT. Amino acid sequence: CASSGQRNQPQHF.

This chain connects TRBV10-2 to TRBJ1-1; no reliable D call. The CDR3 loop spans 12 amino acids. The germline V and J ends were trimmed by 8 bases and 6 bases, with 13 bases remaining between them. From germline, CDR1 is WSHSY and CDR2 SAAADI. The CDR3 nucleotides read TGCGCCAGCGGAGGAAATCGGGCTGAAGCTTTCTTT. Translating it yields CASGGNRAEAFF.

The chain is built from TRBV6-6 and TRBJ1-5; D is ambiguous. This CDR3 is 10 amino acids long. CDR1 MNHNY and CDR2 SVGAGI come from the germline V gene (reference sequence). The V end was cut by 9 bases, the J end by 7 bases, with 7 bases between. This CDR3 is CARREQPQHF. CDR3 coding DNA: TGTGCCAGGAGAGAGCAGCCCCAGCATTTT.

The chain has TRBV13 and TRBJ1-1; maybe TRBD1 (6 bases). From germline, CDR1 is PRHDT and CDR2 FYEKMQ (reference sequence). The CDR3 covers 12 residues. V lost 5 bases and J 5 bases, leaving 9 bases between the germline ends. CDR3 sequence (DNA): TGTGCCAGCAGCCTACAGGGTACTGAAGCTTTCTTT. It codes for CASSLQGTEAFF. Full variable domain (remainder filled in from reference TRBV13 and TRBJ1-1): AAGVIQSPRHLIKEKRETATLKCYPIPRHDTVYWYQQGPGQDPQFLISFYEKMQSDKGSIPDRFSAQQFSDYHSELNMSSLELGDSALYFCASSLQGTEAFFGQGTRLTVV.

This chain uses TRBV3-1 (or the pseudogene TRBV3-2) with TRBJ2-3; 11 positions agree with TRBD2. Germline trimming cut 4 bases from V and 5 bases from J; bases unmatched to any gene: 2. The length of the CDR3 is 14 residues. Germline CDR1 is LGHDT and CDR2 is YNNKEL (reference sequence). The CDR3 DNA reads TGTGCCAGCAGCCCAGGACTAGCGGGAGATACGCAGTATTTT. It is translated as CASSPGLAGDTQYF.

The chain has TRBV9 and TRBJ2-5; 8 bases agree with TRBD2. CDR3 size: 15 residues. Per the germline V gene, CDR1 is SGDLS and CDR2 is YYNGEE. V dropped 0 bases and J dropped 3; count of bases not matched to a gene: 4. The CDR3 DNA reads as TGTGCCAGCAGCGTAGCACTAGCGGAGAAAGAGACCCAGTACTTC. It translates to CASSVALAEKETQYF. Full variable domain (outside the CDR3, taken from reference TRBV9 and TRBJ2-5): DSGVTQTPKHLITATGQRVTLRCSPRSGDLSVYWYQQSLDQGLQFLIQYYNGEERAKGNILERFSAQQFPDLHSELNLSSLELGDSALYFCASSVALAEKETQYFGPGTRLLVL.

The V and J genes are TRBV2 and TRBJ1-6; TRBD1 might be the D (5 bases). V was pared by 6 bases and J by 3 bases, with 6 bases between. Germline loops: CDR1 SNHLY, CDR2 FYNNEI. CDR3 size: 13 residues. As DNA, the CDR3 is TGTGCCAGCAGACAGGACTATAATTCACCCCTCCACTTT. Protein: CASRQDYNSPLHF. Complete variable domain (other parts from reference TRBV2 and TRBJ1-6): EPEVTQTPSHQVTQMGQEVILRCVPISNHLYFYWYRQILGQKVEFLVSFYNNEISEKSEIFDDQFSVERPDGSNFTLKIRSTKLEDSAMYFCASRQDYNSPLHFGNGTRLTVT.

Comments on this clone: An end of the junction differs from the germline gene, which may be a read error. This sequence joins TRBV12-3 or TRBV12-4 and TRBJ2-7, with 9 nucleotides matching TRBD1. This CDR3 is built from 13 residues. The CDR3 DNA reads as TGTGCCAGCAGCCAGGGACAGGGTTTGTCGGGGGACTTC. Protein product: CASSQGQGLSGDF.

V usage is TRBV11-1 and J usage is TRBJ2-5; the D gene is possibly TRBD2 (6 bases). The CDR3 covers 12 residues. Germline assignment: CDR1 SGHAT and CDR2 FQDESV (reference sequence). Between the trimmed V and J ends, which lost 5 bases and 5 bases, there was a span of 9 bases. The CDR3, as DNA: TGTGCCAGCAGCACCCGGGGGGAGACCCAGTACTTC. Translated, it gives CASSTRGETQYF.

V usage is TRBV29-1 and J usage is TRBJ1-2, with TRBD1 identical over 7 bases. Germline values: CDR1 SQVTM, CDR2 ANQGSEA. V lost 7 bases to trimming and J lost 0 bases; unmatched junction nucleotides: 5. This CDR3 is built from 13 residues. The CDR3 loop is CSGATGSNYGYTF. As DNA, the CDR3 is TGCAGCGGAGCGACAGGGTCTAACTATGGCTACACCTTC.

The chain employs TRBV2 and TRBJ2-3; 8 bases are shared with TRBD2. Germline lookup yields CDR1 SNHLY and CDR2 FYNNEI. With V trimmed by 2 bases and J by 0 bases, 4 bases remained unmatched. The length of the CDR3 is 16 residues. The CDR3 protein is CASSEKAGASTDTQYF. CDR3 DNA sequence: TGTGCCAGCAGTGAAAAAGCGGGGGCGAGCACAGATACGCAGTATTTT.

J is TRBJ2-7 and V is TRBV7-6; 7 nucleotides match TRBD1. The CDR3 has 15 amino acids. Germline values: CDR1 SGHVS, CDR2 FNYEAQ. With V trimmed by 5 bases and J by 6 bases, 13 bases remained unmatched. This CDR3 is CASSPTRDRGTEQYF. The CDR3 coding sequence is TGTGCCAGCAGCCCTACCCGGGACAGAGGGACCGAGCAGTACTTC. The full variable domain, in which reference TRBV7-6 and TRBJ2-7 provide the parts outside the CDR3, is GAGVSQSPRYKVTKRGQDVALRCDPISGHVSLYWYRQALGQGPEFLTYFNYEAQQDKSGLPNDRFSAERPEGSISTLTIQRTEQRDSAMYRCASSPTRDRGTEQYFGPGTRLTVT.

The chain joins TRBV25-1 to TRBJ2-3; 8 bases line up with TRBD2. V was clipped by 6 bases and J by 3 bases; unmatched bases: 8. The CDR3 extends over 15 amino acids. Germline CDR1 and CDR2: MGHDK and SYGVNS. The CDR3 coding sequence is TGTGCCAGCAGCGCAACGGGGGGGGAGACAGATACGCAGTATTTT. This encodes CASSATGGETDTQYF.

The chain combines TRBV6-1 with TRBJ1-1; D is perhaps TRBD1 (6 bases). CDR1 and CDR2 (germline): MNHNS, SASEGT. The CDR3 contains 15 residues. V was pared by 1 base and J by 0 bases, with 9 bases between. The CDR3 here is CASSEGQGMNTEAFF. CDR3 bases: TGTGCCAGCAGTGAAGGTCAGGGGATGAACACTGAAGCTTTCTTT.

The V gene is TRBV5-4, the J gene TRBJ2-7, with 8 positions matching TRBD1. Germline V CDR1 and CDR2: SGHNT, YYREEE (reference sequence). V gave up 4 bases and J gave up 6 bases; unmatched junction bases: 12. The CDR3 has 15 residues. The CDR3: CASSLLGQGFAEQYF. In DNA, the CDR3 is TGTGCCAGCAGCCTCCTCGGACAGGGTTTTGCCGAGCAGTACTTC. Looking up the rest from reference TRBV5-4 and TRBJ2-7 gives the full variable domain: ETGVTQSPTHLIKTRGQQVTLRCSSQSGHNTVSWYQQALGQGPQFIFQYYREEENGRGNFPPRFSGLQFPNYSSELNVNALELDDSALYLCASSLLGQGFAEQYFGPGTRLTVT.